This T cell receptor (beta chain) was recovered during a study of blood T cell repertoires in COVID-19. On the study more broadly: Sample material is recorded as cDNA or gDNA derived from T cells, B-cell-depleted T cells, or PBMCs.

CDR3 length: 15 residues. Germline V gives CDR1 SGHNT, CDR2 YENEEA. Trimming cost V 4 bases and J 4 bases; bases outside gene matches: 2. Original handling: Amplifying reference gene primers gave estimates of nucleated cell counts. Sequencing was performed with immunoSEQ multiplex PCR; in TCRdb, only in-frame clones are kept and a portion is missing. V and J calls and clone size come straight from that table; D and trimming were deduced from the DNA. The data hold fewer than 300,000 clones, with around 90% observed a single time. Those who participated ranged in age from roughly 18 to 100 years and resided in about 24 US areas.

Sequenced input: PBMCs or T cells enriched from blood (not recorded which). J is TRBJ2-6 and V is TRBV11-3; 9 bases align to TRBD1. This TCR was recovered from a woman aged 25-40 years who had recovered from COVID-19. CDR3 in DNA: TGTGCCAGCAGCTCCGGACAGGGGGGGGCCAACGTCCTGACTTTC. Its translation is CASSSGQGGANVLTF.